One sample yielded the 20 T cell receptor beta chains listed below, sequenced in a study of T cell repertoires in cytomegalovirus infection (dated by TCRdb to about 2019). Sequencing was carried out with an Illumina HiSeq 1500. TCRdb took the public reads, trimmed them with fastp at Q25, ran MiXCR for clone calling and kept in-frame beta chains. Each entry is one CDR3 protein sequence, shown with its most common DNA and genes. In this sample the table shows more than 150,000 distinct CDR3 sequences, less than 25% of which occur a single time. The biggest ten clones account for 10% to 11% of the sample. The source material was PBMCs. These receptors were obtained from a human donor in good health (CMV status not recorded). Some clones in this sample may be carry-over from other donors' samples.

This clonotype was counted ten times or more. The J gene is TRBJ2-7, the V gene TRBV7-2; 8 bases agree with TRBD1. J lost 3 bases, V lost 5 bases, and 9 bases had no gene match. The CDR3 consists of 15 residues. Germline CDR1 reads SGHTA; CDR2 reads FQGNSA. CDR3 sequence: CASSPGQGNSYEQYF. CDR3 DNA sequence: TGTGCCAGCAGCCCAGGACAGGGTAATAGCTACGAGCAGTACTTC.

This clonotype has a handful of counts. The V gene is TRBV6-2 or TRBV6-3, the J gene TRBJ2-1, with 14 bases aligning to TRBD2. The CDR3 is made up of 17 amino acids. Germline CDR1 reads MNHEY; CDR2 reads SVGEGT. V gave up 0 bases and J gave up 3 bases; unmatched junction bases: 1. CDR3 nucleotides: TGTGCCAGCAGTTACTCGGGACTAGCGGGAGTCTACAATGAGCAGTTCTTC. Translation gives CASSYSGLAGVYNEQFF.

The chain employs TRBV7-9 and TRBJ2-5, with D maybe TRBD2 (7 bases). CDR3 size: 13 residues. The V end was cut by 4 bases, the J end by 5 bases, with 11 bases between. CDR1 and CDR2 from the germline V gene are SEHNR and FQNEAQ (reference sequence). The CDR3 loop is CASSSRGGETQYF. Written as DNA, the CDR3 is TGTGCCAGCAGCTCCAGGGGAGGGGAGACCCAGTACTTC.

This chain links TRBV7-3 with TRBJ2-7; TRBD1 might be the D (5 bases). Trimming shortened V by 5 bases and J by 0 bases, and 14 bases separated the two germline ends. The length of the CDR3 is 15 residues. Germline CDR1 and CDR2: SGHTA and FQGTGA. CDR3 residues: CASSPPRASSYEQYF. As DNA, the CDR3 is TGTGCCAGCAGCCCACCCAGGGCCAGCTCCTACGAGCAGTACTTC.

This clonotype was recorded at least ten times. The V and J genes are TRBV6-1 and TRBJ2-7; TRBD1 matches 9 bases. J was trimmed by 2 bases and V by 0 bases; bases with no gene match: 2. CDR3 length equals 15 residues. Germline V gene data show CDR1 as MNHNS and CDR2 as SASEGT. The CDR3 loop is CASSEAGTGPYEQYF. For the CDR3, the DNA is TGTGCCAGCAGTGAAGCGGGGACAGGGCCCTACGAGCAGTACTTC.

This chain joins TRBV5-1 and TRBJ1-1; 9 bases line up with TRBD1. CDR3 length equals 20 residues. The ends lost 0 bases at V and 1 base at J; junction bases unmatched: 16. The V gene's germline CDR1 is SGHRS and CDR2 YFSETQ. The CDR3 loop reads CASSLGRGQGGWNANTEAFF. The CDR3 nucleotides are TGCGCCAGCAGCTTGGGAAGGGGACAGGGAGGATGGAATGCGAACACTGAAGCTTTCTTT.

The chain carries TRBV20-1 and TRBJ2-7, with D possibly matching TRBD1 (6 bases). Trimming pared 4 bases from V and 3 bases from J, leaving 13 bases between. This CDR3 has 13 amino acids. From germline, CDR1 is DFQATT and CDR2 SNEGSKA (reference sequence). The DNA of the CDR3 is TGCAGTGCTACCTATCTAGGGGGCTACGAGCAGTACTTC. Its translation: CSATYLGGYEQYF.

In its sample, this clonotype was seen a few times. CDR3 DNA sequence: TGTGCCAGCAGTTTGATAGGCCAGGGTGAGCAGTTCTTC. Protein sequence: CASSLIGQGEQFF. V and J are TRBV6-1 and TRBJ2-1; the D gene is possibly TRBD1 (5 bases). V was shortened by 5 bases and J by 9 bases, with 14 bases between the two germline ends. The CDR3 is 13 amino acids. Germline V gives CDR1 MNHNS, CDR2 SASEGT.

This clonotype was seen repeatedly, ten times or more. The genes are TRBV7-2 and TRBJ2-1; the match to TRBD2 covers 7 bases. Germline trimming cut 6 bases from V and 8 bases from J; bases unmatched to any gene: 10. Per the germline V gene, CDR1 is SGHTA and CDR2 is FQGNSA. This CDR3 is 14 amino acids long. DNA for the CDR3: TGTGCCAGCAGATTCGGGACTACCCTCGATGAGCAGTTCTTC. It is translated as CASRFGTTLDEQFF.

The chain uses TRBV18 and TRBJ1-1; a weak D match, TRBD1 (6 bases). This CDR3 has 17 amino acids. Per germline, CDR1 KGHSH and CDR2 LQKENI. The germline V and J ends were trimmed by 0 bases and 3 bases, with 17 bases remaining between them. The CDR3 nucleotides are TGTGCCAGCTCACCACCGGGTGGTACAGGGAGGGACACTGAAGCTTTCTTT. Translated, it gives CASSPPGGTGRDTEAFF.

This clonotype occurred a few times. The J gene is TRBJ2-7, the V gene TRBV6-2 or TRBV6-3; D remains ambiguous. Trimming removed 2 bases at V and 2 bases at J, with 7 bases between. CDR1 and CDR2 (germline): MNHEY, SVGEGT. The CDR3 has 13 amino acids. The CDR3, as DNA: TGTGCCAGCAGTTACGACAAAACCTACGAGCAGTACTTC. This sequence encodes CASSYDKTYEQYF.

This clonotype is a singleton in its sample. The J gene is TRBJ2-7, the V gene TRBV27, with D hard to call. Trimming left V 3 bases short and J 6 bases short, with 12 bases between. This CDR3 region has 13 residues. Looked up from germline, CDR1 is MNHEY and CDR2 is SMNVEV (reference sequence). This CDR3 reads CASSLSTVGEQYF. The DNA of the CDR3 is TGTGCCAGCAGTTTGTCGACCGTGGGCGAGCAGTACTTC.

V is TRBV5-5 and J is TRBJ1-5, with 7 nucleotides matching TRBD1. The CDR3 spans 15 residues. Germline V gene lookup returns CDR1 SGHKS and CDR2 YYEKEE (reference sequence). V lost 1 base to trimming and J lost 7 bases; unmatched junction nucleotides: 8. The CDR3 loop reads CASSLSAGGTQPQHF. CDR3 coding DNA: TGTGCCAGCAGCTTGAGCGCAGGGGGAACCCAGCCCCAGCATTTT.

This clonotype has a handful of counts. The J gene is TRBJ2-7, the V gene TRBV20-1; D is perhaps TRBD2 (5 bases). The CDR3 runs 12 residues. The germline V and J ends were trimmed by 2 bases and 5 bases, with 10 bases remaining between them. Per the germline V gene, CDR1 is DFQATT and CDR2 is SNEGSKA (reference sequence). CDR3: CSARLTGNEQYF. DNA for the CDR3: TGCAGTGCTAGACTGACGGGGAACGAGCAGTACTTC.

The chain carries TRBV20-1 and TRBJ2-7; 7 bases match TRBD1. The CDR3 has 12 residues. Germline assignment: CDR1 DFQATT and CDR2 SNEGSKA (reference sequence). V lost 5 bases and J lost 1; bases outside the gene matches: 2. The chain's CDR3 is CSARQGSYEQYF. CDR3 sequence (DNA): TGCAGTGCTCGACAGGGTTCCTACGAGCAGTACTTC.

This clonotype appeared many times. This chain uses TRBV19 with TRBJ2-3; 14 bases line up with TRBD2. Germline loops: CDR1 LNHDA, CDR2 SQIVND (reference sequence). There are 16 residues in the CDR3. Trimming at V came to 5 bases and at J to 6 bases, leaving 7 bases not matched to a gene. CDR3 protein: CASSVRLAGGPDTQYF. In DNA form, the CDR3 reads TGTGCCAGTAGTGTTCGACTAGCGGGGGGGCCGGATACGCAGTATTTT.

This clonotype was seen a few times. V gene TRBV11-2 combines with J gene TRBJ1-6; the match to TRBD1 covers 8 bases. Per germline, CDR1 SGHAT and CDR2 FQNNGV. CDR3 length: 17 residues. J was trimmed by 6 bases and V by 0 bases; bases with no gene match: 7. The CDR3, as DNA: TGTGCCAGCAGCTTAGATGGGCAGGGGGCAAGTAATTCACCCCTCCACTTT. Translation: CASSLDGQGASNSPLHF.

A few counts support this clonotype. The chain recombines TRBV19 with TRBJ2-1; D might be TRBD2 (7 bases). CDR1 is LNHDA, CDR2 SQIVND, per germline (reference sequence). V lost 5 bases, J lost 12 bases, and 20 bases lay in between. The CDR3 has 14 amino acids. Written as DNA, the CDR3 is TGTGCCAGTAGTTCCTACACCAGGGGAGGGGGGCAGTTCTTC. Translated: CASSSYTRGGGQFF.

This clonotype has only a few counts. The rearrangement links TRBV7-9 to TRBJ2-7; D is perhaps TRBD2 (6 bases). The V gene lost 4 bases and the J gene lost 0 bases, with 13 bases spanning the gap. Germline V lookup: CDR1 SEHNR, CDR2 FQNEAQ (reference sequence). The CDR3 length is 15 residues. CDR3 in amino acids: CASSYGAGNSYEQYF. The CDR3 nucleotides are TGTGCCAGCAGCTACGGGGCGGGGAACTCCTACGAGCAGTACTTC.

This clonotype was picked up many times. The chain has TRBV7-8 and TRBJ2-2, with TRBD2 matching 9 bases. The V gene end was trimmed by 4 bases and the J gene end by 0 bases; junction bases not matched to a gene: 0. Germline V gene sequence: CDR1 SGHVS, CDR2 FQNEAQ. The CDR3 sequence is 15 residues long. For the CDR3, the DNA is TGTGCCAGCAGCTCTAGCGGGGCGAACACCGGGGAGCTGTTTTTT. As protein: CASSSSGANTGELFF.